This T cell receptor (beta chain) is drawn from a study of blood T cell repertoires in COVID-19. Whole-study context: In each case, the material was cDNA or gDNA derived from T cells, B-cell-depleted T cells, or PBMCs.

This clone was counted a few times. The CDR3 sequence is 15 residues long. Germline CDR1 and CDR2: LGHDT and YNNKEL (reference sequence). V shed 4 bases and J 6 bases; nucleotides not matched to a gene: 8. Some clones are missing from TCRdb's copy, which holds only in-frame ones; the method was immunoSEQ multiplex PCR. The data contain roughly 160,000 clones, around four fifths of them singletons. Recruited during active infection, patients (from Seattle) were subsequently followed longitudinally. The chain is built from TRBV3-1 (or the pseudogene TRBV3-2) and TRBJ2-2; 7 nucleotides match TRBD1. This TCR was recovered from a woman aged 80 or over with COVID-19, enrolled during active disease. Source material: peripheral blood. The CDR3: CASSPRGLGPGELFF. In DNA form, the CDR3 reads TGTGCCAGCAGCCCCAGGGGGTTAGGCCCCGGGGAGCTGTTTTTT.